This T cell receptor (beta chain) is drawn from a study of blood T cell repertoires in COVID-19 (dated by TCRdb to the early 2020s). With regard to the full study: Samples covering the acute and convalescent phases of COVID-19 were provided by collaborators in the United States, Italy and Spain. Where available, HLA class I and class II types were obtained from metadata supplied by the sample provider rather than from assay-based typing. The samples were drawn from two sources: the first 160 participants of the ongoing ImmuneRACE study, and 1,200 or so subjects contributed by 6 global collaborators. The material from the prospective study consisted of cDNA or gDNA derived from T cells, B-cell-depleted T cells, or PBMCs. A de-identified subject ID, COVID-19 status, age in years and sex were almost always included in the sample metadata. The repertoires were released in a freely available public database intended as a resource for research on the immune response to SARS-CoV-2. The dataset comprised deeply sampled blood TCRbeta repertoires from subjects exposed to, actively infected with, or recovered from COVID-19.

One collaborating source in Seattle enrolled patients while the patients were actively infected and followed the patients over time throughout the course of disease. The collaborating institutions used their own protocols to collect whole blood in K2EDTA tubes. For TCRbeta analysis, collaborators shipped samples as frozen whole blood, isolated PBMCs, or DNA extracted from either of those sample types. Results and caveats for the whole study, not just this receptor: The amount of clinical and demographic metadata varied by source and participant and was provided uncurated.

TCRbeta CDR3 regions were amplified from genomic DNA by means of the immunoSEQ Assay, a bias-controlled multiplex PCR. In the paper's pipeline: The number of nucleated cells in each sample was estimated from the amplification of reference gene primers within the assay. Sequence reads were collapsed and filtered to measure the absolute abundance of every unique TCRbeta CDR3 rearrangement. For each sample, productive Simpson clonality was calculated as the square root of Simpson's diversity index across productive rearrangements. This is the immuneACCESS table as TCRdb keeps it, with only in-frame sequences that have V and J called. A part of the clones is gone; compared with another copy, unresolved V genes explain less than half, and the rest is unexplained. Clone size and the V and J calls come from that table; the DNA yielded D and trimming. Across this sample there are 200,000 to 250,000 clones, with approximately 88% seen only once. The ten most abundant clones make up just under 6.5% of the sample.

CDR1 and CDR2 are read off the germline V gene as SGHVS and FQNEAQ. The CDR3 numbers 13 residues from cysteine through phenylalanine. Only the CDR3 DNA is retained, 39 bases long and in frame from the first base. Ends trimmed: V by 5 bases, J by 7 bases; bases unmatched to a gene: 2. As concerns this clone: The target of this receptor is not known. Per-nucleotide qualities are absent, and no much larger clonotype sits a single base away.

Recombination joined TRBV7-8 with TRBJ2-1, with TRBD1 matching 10 junction bases. The TCR was taken from a woman between 25 and 40 years old with COVID-19, enrolled during active disease. Material for sequencing was peripheral blood. The CDR3 reads as follows: CASSLGQGNEQFF. The DNA is TGTGCCAGCAGCCTGGGACAGGGGAATGAGCAGTTCTTC. Joined to the reference TRBV7-8 and TRBJ2-1 proteins, this CDR3 gives the full variable domain: GAGVSQSPRYKVAKRGQDVALRCDPISGHVSLFWYQQALGQGPEFLTYFQNEAQLDKSGLPSDRFFAERPEGSVSTLKIQRTQQEDSAVYLCASSLGQGNEQFFGPGTRLTVL.